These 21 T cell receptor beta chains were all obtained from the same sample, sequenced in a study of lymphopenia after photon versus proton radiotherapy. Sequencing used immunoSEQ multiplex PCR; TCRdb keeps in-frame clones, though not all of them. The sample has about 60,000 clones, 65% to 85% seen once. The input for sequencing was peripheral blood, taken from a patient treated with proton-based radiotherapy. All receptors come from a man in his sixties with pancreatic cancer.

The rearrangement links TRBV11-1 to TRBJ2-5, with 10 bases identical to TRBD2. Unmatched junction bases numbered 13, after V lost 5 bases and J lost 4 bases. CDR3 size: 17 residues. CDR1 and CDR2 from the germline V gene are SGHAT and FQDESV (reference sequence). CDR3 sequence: CASSLGDVAGGVETQYF. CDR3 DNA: TGTGCCAGCAGCCTAGGGGATGTAGCGGGAGGCGTAGAGACCCAGTACTTC. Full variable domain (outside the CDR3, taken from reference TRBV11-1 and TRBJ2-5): EAEVAQSPRYKITEKSQAVAFWCDPISGHATLYWYRQILGQGPELLVQFQDESVVDDSQLPKDRFSAERLKGVDSTLKIQPAELGDSAMYLCASSLGDVAGGVETQYFGPGTRLLVL.

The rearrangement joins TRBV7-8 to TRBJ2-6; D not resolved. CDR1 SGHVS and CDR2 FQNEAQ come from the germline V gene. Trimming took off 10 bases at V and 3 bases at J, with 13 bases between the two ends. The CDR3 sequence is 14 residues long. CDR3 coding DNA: TGTGCCATATTATCAGGATATGGGGCCAACGTCCTGACTTTC. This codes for CAILSGYGANVLTF.

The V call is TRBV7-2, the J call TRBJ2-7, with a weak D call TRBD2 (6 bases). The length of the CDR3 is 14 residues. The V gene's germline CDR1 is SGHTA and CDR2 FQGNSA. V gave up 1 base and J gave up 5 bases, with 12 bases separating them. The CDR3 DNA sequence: TGTGCCAGCAGCTTAGTGGCGGGGTCGAACGAGCAGTACTTC. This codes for CASSLVAGSNEQYF.

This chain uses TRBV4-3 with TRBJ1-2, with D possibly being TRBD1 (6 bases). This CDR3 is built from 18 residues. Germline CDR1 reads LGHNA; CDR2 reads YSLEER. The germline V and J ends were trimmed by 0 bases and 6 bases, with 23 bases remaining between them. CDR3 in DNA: TGCGCCAGCAGCCAAGATTTAGGGACATCCCGCGATCGGGATGGCTACACCTTC. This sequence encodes CASSQDLGTSRDRDGYTF.

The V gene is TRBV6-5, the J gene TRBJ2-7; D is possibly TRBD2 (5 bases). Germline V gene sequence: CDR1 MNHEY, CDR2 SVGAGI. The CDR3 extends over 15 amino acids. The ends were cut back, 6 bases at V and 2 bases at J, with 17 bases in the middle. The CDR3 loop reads CASRGSSAPTYEQYF. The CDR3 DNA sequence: TGTGCCAGCAGGGGCAGTAGCGCCCCAACCTACGAGCAGTACTTC.

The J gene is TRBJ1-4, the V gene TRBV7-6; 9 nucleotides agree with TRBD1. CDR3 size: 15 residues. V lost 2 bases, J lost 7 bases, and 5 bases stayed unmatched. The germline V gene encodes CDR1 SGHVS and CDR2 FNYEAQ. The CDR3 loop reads CASSLLQGAGEKLFF. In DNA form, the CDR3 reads TGTGCCAGCAGCTTACTACAGGGGGCGGGTGAAAAACTGTTTTTT.

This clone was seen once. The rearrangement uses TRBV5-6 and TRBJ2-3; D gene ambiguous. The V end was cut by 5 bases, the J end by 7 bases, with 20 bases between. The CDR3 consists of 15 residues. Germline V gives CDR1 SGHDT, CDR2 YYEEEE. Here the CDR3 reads CASRPELQAVHTQYF. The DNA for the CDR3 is TGTGCCAGCAGGCCGGAGCTCCAGGCGGTCCATACGCAGTATTTT.

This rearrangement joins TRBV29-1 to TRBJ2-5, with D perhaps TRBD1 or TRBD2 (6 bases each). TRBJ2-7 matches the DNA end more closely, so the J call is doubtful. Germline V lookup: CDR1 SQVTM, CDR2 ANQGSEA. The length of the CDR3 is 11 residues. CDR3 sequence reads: CSVVKGGEQYF. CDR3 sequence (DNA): TGCAGCGTTGTTAAGGGGGGCGAGCAGTACTTC.

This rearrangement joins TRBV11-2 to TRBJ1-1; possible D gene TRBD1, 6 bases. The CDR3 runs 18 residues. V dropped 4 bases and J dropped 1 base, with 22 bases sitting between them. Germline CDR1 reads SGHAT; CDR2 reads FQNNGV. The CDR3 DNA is TGTGCCAGCAGCTCCTTCCAGGGGCTGTTTGCCCCGAACACTGAAGCTTTCTTT. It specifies CASSSFQGLFAPNTEAFF. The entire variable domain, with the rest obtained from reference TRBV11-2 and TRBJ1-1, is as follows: EAGVAQSPRYKIIEKRQSVAFWCNPISGHATLYWYQQILGQGPKLLIQFQNNGVVDDSQLPKDRFSAERLKGVDSTLKIQPAKLEDSAVYLCASSSFQGLFAPNTEAFFGQGTRLTVV.

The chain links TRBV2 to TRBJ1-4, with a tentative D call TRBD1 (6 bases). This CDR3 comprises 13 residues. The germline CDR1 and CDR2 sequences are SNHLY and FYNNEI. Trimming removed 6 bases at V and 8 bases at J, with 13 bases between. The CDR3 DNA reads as TGTGCCAGCAGCGGGGGCCTTCTCGAAAAACTGTTTTTT. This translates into CASSGGLLEKLFF. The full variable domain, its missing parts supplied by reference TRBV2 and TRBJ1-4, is EPEVTQTPSHQVTQMGQEVILRCVPISNHLYFYWYRQILGQKVEFLVSFYNNEISEKSEIFDDQFSVERPDGSNFTLKIRSTKLEDSAMYFCASSGGLLEKLFFGSGTQLSVL.

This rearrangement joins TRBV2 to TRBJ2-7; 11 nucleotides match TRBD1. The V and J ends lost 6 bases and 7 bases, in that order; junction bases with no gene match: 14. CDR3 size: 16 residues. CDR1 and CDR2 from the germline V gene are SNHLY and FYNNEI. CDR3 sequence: CASRDPAGQGAWEQYF. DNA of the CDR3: TGTGCCAGCAGGGACCCGGCTGGACAGGGGGCATGGGAGCAGTACTTC.

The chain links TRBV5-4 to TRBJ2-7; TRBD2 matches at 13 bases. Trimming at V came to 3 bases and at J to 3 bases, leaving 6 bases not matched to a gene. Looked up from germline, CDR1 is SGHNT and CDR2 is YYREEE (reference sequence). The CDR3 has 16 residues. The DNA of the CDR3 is TGTGCCAGCAGCTCGGGACTAGCGGGAAGTTACTACGAGCAGTACTTC. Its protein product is CASSSGLAGSYYEQYF.

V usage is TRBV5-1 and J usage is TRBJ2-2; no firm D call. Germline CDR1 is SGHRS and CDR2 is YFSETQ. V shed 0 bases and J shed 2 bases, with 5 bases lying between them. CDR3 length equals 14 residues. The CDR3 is CASSLVHNTGELFF. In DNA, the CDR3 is TGCGCCAGCAGCTTGGTACACAACACCGGGGAGCTGTTTTTT.

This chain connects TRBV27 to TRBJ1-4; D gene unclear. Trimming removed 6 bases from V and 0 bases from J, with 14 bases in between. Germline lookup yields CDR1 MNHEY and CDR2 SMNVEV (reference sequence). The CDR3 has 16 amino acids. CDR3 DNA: TGTGCCAGCAGCCGTATCCGGCCGGCAACTAATGAAAAACTGTTTTTT. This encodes CASSRIRPATNEKLFF. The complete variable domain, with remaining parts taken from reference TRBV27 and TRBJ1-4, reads EAQVTQNPRYLITVTGKKLTVTCSQNMNHEYMSWYRQDPGLGLRQIYYSMNVEVTDKGDVPEGYKVSRKEKRNFPLILESPSPNQTSLYFCASSRIRPATNEKLFFGSGTQLSVL.

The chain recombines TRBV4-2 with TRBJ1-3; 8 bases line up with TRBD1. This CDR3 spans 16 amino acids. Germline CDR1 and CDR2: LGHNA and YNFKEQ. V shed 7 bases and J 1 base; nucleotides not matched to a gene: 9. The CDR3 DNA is TGTGCCAGCACCTACAGGGGGATGAATTCTGGAAACACCATATATTTT. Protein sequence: CASTYRGMNSGNTIYF.

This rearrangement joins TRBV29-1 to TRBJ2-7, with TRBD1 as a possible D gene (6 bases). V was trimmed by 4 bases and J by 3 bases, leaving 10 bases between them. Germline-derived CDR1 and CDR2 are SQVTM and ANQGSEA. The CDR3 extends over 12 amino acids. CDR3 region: CSVADRLYEQYF. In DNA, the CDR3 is TGCAGCGTTGCCGACAGGCTCTACGAGCAGTACTTC.

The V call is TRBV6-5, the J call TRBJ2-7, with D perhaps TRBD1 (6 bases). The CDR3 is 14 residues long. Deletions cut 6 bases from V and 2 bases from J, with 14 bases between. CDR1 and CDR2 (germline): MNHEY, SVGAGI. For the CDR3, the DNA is TGTGCCAGCAGCCGCGAGGCAGGGGCCTACGAGCAGTACTTC. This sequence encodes CASSREAGAYEQYF.

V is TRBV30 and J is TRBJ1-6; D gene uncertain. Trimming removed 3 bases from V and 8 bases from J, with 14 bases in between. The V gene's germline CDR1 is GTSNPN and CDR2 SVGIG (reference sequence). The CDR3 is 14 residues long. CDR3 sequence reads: CAWRWFHEDSPLHF. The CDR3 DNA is TGTGCCTGGAGGTGGTTCCACGAGGATTCACCCCTCCACTTT.

CDR3 in DNA: TGCGCCAGCAGCCAAGATCGACAGGGGGCCAGCGAGCAGTACTTC. Its protein product is CASSQDRQGASEQYF. The gene calls are TRBV4-1 and TRBJ2-7; 10 nucleotides line up with TRBD1. V shed 0 bases and J 6 bases; nucleotides not matched to a gene: 5. The CDR3 has 15 residues. Germline loops: CDR1 MGHRA, CDR2 YSYEKL.

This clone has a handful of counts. The CDR3 protein is CASRTGLGTGRNTIYF. As DNA, the CDR3 is TGTGCCAGTAGGACGGGGCTGGGGACAGGAAGAAACACCATATATTTT. The chain couples TRBV19 to TRBJ1-3; TRBD1 agrees at 8 bases. CDR1 is LNHDA and CDR2 is SQIVND in the germline V gene (reference sequence). With V trimmed by 6 bases and J by 5 bases, 12 bases remained unmatched. This CDR3 is 16 amino acids long.

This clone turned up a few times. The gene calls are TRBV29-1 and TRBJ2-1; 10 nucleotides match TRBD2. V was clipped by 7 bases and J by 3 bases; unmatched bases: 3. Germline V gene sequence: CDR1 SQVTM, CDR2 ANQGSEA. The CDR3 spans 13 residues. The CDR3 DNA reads TGCAGCGCAGGGACTAGCGACTACAATGAGCAGTTCTTC. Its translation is CSAGTSDYNEQFF.